These 27 T cell receptor beta chains came from one sample sequenced in a study of human T cells and chemical hapten exposure. TCRdb reanalysed the RACE reads using MiXCR and keeps one entry per CDR3 protein. This sample has 96,000 or so distinct CDR3 sequences, with approximately 8.6% found just once. Noted time point: patch test 2, 6 weeks after DPC sensitization. As for treatment: therapeutic diphenylcyclopropenone sensitization with weekly scalp DPC. The sample here was whole blood, taken in connection with sensitization to the hapten diphenylcyclopropenone (DPC). These receptors were taken from a woman aged 40 to 50 with alopecia areata. Some clones in this sample may be carry-over from other donors' samples.

The sample holds a few counts of this clonotype. The V gene is TRBV5-4, the J gene TRBJ2-4; D may be TRBD2 (6 bases). The CDR3 has 15 residues. V gave up 5 bases and J gave up 4 bases, with 16 bases separating them. The germline CDR1 and CDR2 sequences are SGHNT and YYREEE (reference sequence). In DNA, the CDR3 is TGTGCCAGCAGTCGCCAGAGTAGCGGAAAAAACATTCAGTACTTC. Residues: CASSRQSSGKNIQYF. The variable domain in full, completed from reference TRBV5-4 and TRBJ2-4, reads ETGVTQSPTHLIKTRGQQVTLRCSSQSGHNTVSWYQQALGQGPQFIFQYYREEENGRGNFPPRFSGLQFPNYSSELNVNALELDDSALYLCASSRQSSGKNIQYFGAGTRLSVL.

Many counts were recorded for this clonotype. The chain couples TRBV6-1 to TRBJ2-3; D remains ambiguous. The CDR3 runs 16 residues. The germline gives CDR1 MNHNS, CDR2 SASEGT. V dropped 5 bases and J dropped 2 bases, with 17 bases sitting between them. CDR3 DNA sequence: TGTGCCAGCAGTTATAGTCCGGGCCTCAACACAGATACGCAGTATTTT. Amino acids: CASSYSPGLNTDTQYF.

With respect to this clonotype: A much larger clone sits a single nucleotide away, making a read error possible. The CDR3 sequence is CASGTRGWSEQYF. CDR3 sequence (DNA): TGTGCCAGCGGGACAAGGGGCTGGAGCGAGCAGTACTTC. The chain links TRBV6-2 or TRBV6-3 to TRBJ2-7; D is possibly TRBD1 (6 bases). Deletions cut 8 bases from V and 6 bases from J, with 17 bases between. This CDR3 is built from 13 residues. Per germline, CDR1 MNHEY and CDR2 SVGEGT.

This clonotype came up many times. The chain has TRBV28 and TRBJ2-2, with D possibly being TRBD2 (5 bases). Per germline, CDR1 MDHEN and CDR2 SYDVKM. This CDR3 has 13 residues. V dropped 6 bases and J dropped 2 bases, with 7 bases sitting between them. The DNA of the CDR3 is TGTGCCAGCAGAGGACTCAACACCGGGGAGCTGTTTTTT. It encodes CASRGLNTGELFF.

This clonotype was picked up many times. V and J are TRBV4-3 and TRBJ2-3; D might be TRBD2 (5 bases). CDR1 and CDR2 from the germline V gene are LGHNA and YSLEER. Trimming took 3 bases from V and 0 from J, leaving 13 bases between them. This CDR3 has 16 amino acids. The CDR3 reads CASSQAPPGSTDTQYF. The CDR3 DNA is TGCGCCAGCAGCCAGGCGCCTCCGGGAAGCACAGATACGCAGTATTTT.

This clonotype has a count of ten or more. This chain uses TRBV7-2 with TRBJ2-7; perhaps TRBD1 as D (5 bases). Germline V CDR1 and CDR2: SGHTA, FQGNSA. The V end was cut by 3 bases, the J end by 3 bases, with 12 bases between. The CDR3 loop spans 14 amino acids. CDR3 residues: CASSFDSNYYEQYF. The CDR3 nucleotides read TGTGCCAGCAGCTTCGACAGTAACTACTACGAGCAGTACTTC.

This clonotype appeared a few times. The genes are TRBV28 and TRBJ2-4, with D perhaps given as TRBD1 or TRBD2 (6 bases each). The CDR3 sequence is 15 residues long. V was pared by 3 bases and J by 2 bases, with 11 bases between. Germline V lookup: CDR1 MDHEN, CDR2 SYDVKM. The CDR3 sequence: CASSFPGATKNIQYF. The CDR3 nucleotides read TGTGCCAGCAGTTTTCCGGGGGCAACCAAAAACATTCAGTACTTC.

The rearrangement links TRBV29-1 to TRBJ2-6; D is ambiguous. This CDR3 region has 15 residues. Per the germline V gene, CDR1 is SQVTM and CDR2 is ANQGSEA. The ends were cut back, 1 base at V and 1 base at J, with 8 bases in the middle. The CDR3 DNA reads TGCAGCGTTGAAGTAGGGTGGTCTGGGGCCAACGTCCTGACTTTC. Its translation is CSVEVGWSGANVLTF.

This clonotype was picked up many times. The rearrangement joins TRBV12-3 or TRBV12-4 to TRBJ2-1; no firm D call. The CDR3 has 10 residues. V lost 6 bases and J 6 bases, leaving 3 bases between the germline ends. CDR3 DNA: TGTGCCAGCAGGCGCAATGAGCAGTTCTTC. It codes for CASRRNEQFF.

This sequence joins TRBV3-1 and TRBJ2-5, with unresolved D. CDR1 and CDR2 (germline): LGHDT, YNNKEL (reference sequence). The V and J ends lost 5 bases and 7 bases respectively, with 20 bases between them. There are 15 residues in the CDR3. The chain's CDR3 is CASSNGREVPGTQYF. CDR3 DNA sequence: TGTGCCAGCAGCAATGGCCGTGAGGTACCCGGGACCCAGTACTTC.

This clonotype was counted at least ten times. At one end the junction does not follow the germline gene, possibly because of a read error. The chain links TRBV5-1 to TRBJ2-5; D remains ambiguous. CDR1 is SGHRS, CDR2 YFSETQ, per germline. The CDR3 sequence is 11 residues long. This chain's CDR3 is CASSFQETQYF. CDR3 nucleotide sequence: TGTGCCAGCAGCTTCCAAGAGACCCAGTACTTC.

This clonotype has only a few counts. The chain is built from TRBV27 and TRBJ2-7; possible D gene TRBD1, 6 bases. The V gene's germline CDR1 is MNHEY and CDR2 SMNVEV (reference sequence). The CDR3 has 13 amino acids. V was pared by 3 bases and J by 5 bases, with 11 bases between. DNA for the CDR3: TGTGCCAGCAGTTTCTCAGGGGCCAACGAGCAGTACTTC. Protein product: CASSFSGANEQYF.

This clonotype has at least ten counts. V gene TRBV21-1 combines with J gene TRBJ2-6; TRBD1 reflects the table's D call only, with no check against the DNA. TRBV21-1 is noted as a pseudogene. The CDR3 loop spans 16 amino acids. The CDR3 nucleotides read TGTGCCAGCAGCAGGTTCAGGGTATCTGGGGCCAACGTCCTGACTTTC. Encoded protein: CASSRFRVSGANVLTF.

The sample holds many counts of this clonotype. The rearrangement uses TRBV4-3 and TRBJ2-3; 15 bases are a match to TRBD2. This CDR3 comprises 17 residues. V shed 4 bases, J shed 4 bases, and the junction held 6 bases outside the gene matches. Germline V CDR1 and CDR2: LGHNA, YSLEER. CDR3 nucleotides: TGCGCCAGCAGCCTTACCAGGACTAGCGGGAGGGCAGATACGCAGTATTTT. Amino acids: CASSLTRTSGRADTQYF.

This chain connects TRBV9 to TRBJ2-1; 8 bases line up with TRBD2. CDR3 length: 15 residues. The germline V gene encodes CDR1 SGDLS and CDR2 YYNGEE. V gave up 4 bases and J gave up 4 bases; unmatched junction bases: 7. The CDR3 here is CASSPKRELYNEQFF. The DNA of the CDR3 is TGTGCCAGCAGCCCAAAGCGGGAGCTGTACAATGAGCAGTTCTTC.

This clonotype occurred once. The V gene is TRBV7-9, the J gene TRBJ2-3, with D perhaps TRBD1 (5 bases). Germline CDR1 SEHNR, CDR2 FQNEAQ (reference sequence). V dropped 10 bases and J dropped 1 base, with 12 bases sitting between them. This CDR3 region has 13 residues. CDR3 protein: CATTVRGTDTQYF. The CDR3 coding sequence is TGTGCCACCACTGTCAGGGGCACAGATACGCAGTATTTT.

The chain couples TRBV6-2 or TRBV6-3 to TRBJ2-3; D might be TRBD1 (6 bases). The CDR3 loop spans 15 amino acids. Trimming pared 0 bases from V and 2 bases from J, leaving 9 bases between. Germline V gene lookup returns CDR1 MNHEY and CDR2 SVGEGT. The CDR3 nucleotides read TGTGCCAGCAGTTACTCGAGGACAGCCACAGATACGCAGTATTTT. It is translated as CASSYSRTATDTQYF.

This clonotype has a count of ten or more. The chain combines TRBV20-1 with TRBJ2-1; 7 bases align to TRBD2. The CDR3 loop spans 13 amino acids. Per the germline V gene, CDR1 is DFQATT and CDR2 is SNEGSKA (reference sequence). Losses at the gene ends were 6 bases for V and 7 bases for J; bases not matched to a gene: 9. Here the CDR3 DNA reads TGCAGTGCCCGAGGACTAGTTTCGAATGAGCAGTTCTTC. Protein sequence: CSARGLVSNEQFF.

The gene calls are TRBV4-1 and TRBJ2-5; tentatively, D is TRBD2 (7 bases). The V and J ends lost 4 bases and 2 bases respectively, with 20 bases between them. The germline V gene has CDR1 MGHRA and CDR2 YSYEKL. The CDR3 is 17 residues long. The CDR3 loop reads CASSPGGGGISQETQYF. The CDR3 DNA is TGCGCCAGCAGCCCTGGGGGAGGGGGGATTTCACAAGAGACCCAGTACTTC.

This clonotype was seen ten or more times. The CDR3 DNA is TGTGCCAGCAGCTTACTAGCGGGAGGGCCGGGAGATACGCAGTATTTT. Its translation is CASSLLAGGPGDTQYF. V gene TRBV7-9 combines with J gene TRBJ2-3; 12 bases line up with TRBD2. This CDR3 is built from 16 residues. Germline assignment: CDR1 SEHNR and CDR2 FQNEAQ (reference sequence). J gave up 5 bases and V 2 bases, and 5 bases lay outside the gene matches.

This clonotype was detected many times. This chain joins TRBV7-9 and TRBJ2-7; D is unclear. CDR3 length: 11 amino acids. CDR1 is SEHNR and CDR2 is FQNEAQ in the germline V gene (reference sequence). The V end lost 5 bases, the J end lost 6 bases, and 8 bases lay between the germline ends. CDR3 DNA sequence: TGTGCCAGCAGCAAGTGGGGCGAGCAGTACTTC. Its translation: CASSKWGEQYF.

The rearrangement links TRBV19 to TRBJ2-5; 7 nucleotides align to TRBD2. Germline trimming cut 3 bases from V and 3 bases from J; bases unmatched to any gene: 7. The CDR3 is 15 amino acids. In germline, CDR1 is LNHDA, CDR2 SQIVND (reference sequence). CDR3 sequence: CASSMSGALEETQYF. The CDR3 nucleotides are TGTGCCAGTAGTATGAGCGGGGCACTGGAAGAGACCCAGTACTTC.

This clonotype was seen at least ten times. This sequence joins TRBV20-1 and TRBJ2-1; D is undetermined. The CDR3 is made up of 18 amino acids. Germline V gene data show CDR1 as DFQATT and CDR2 as SNEGSKA (reference sequence). The V gene lost 6 bases and the J gene lost 4 bases, with 28 bases spanning the gap. The CDR3 bases are TGCAGTGCCCAATCTATTGTAGCTGCAGCGAAGGGTTACAATGAGCAGTTCTTC. This gives the protein CSAQSIVAAAKGYNEQFF.

Ten or more counts support this clonotype. This chain joins TRBV27 and TRBJ1-1; D is ambiguous. The germline V and J ends were trimmed by 9 bases and 5 bases, with 10 bases remaining between them. This CDR3 has 11 amino acids. CDR1 MNHEY and CDR2 SMNVEV come from the germline V gene (reference sequence). CDR3 bases: TGTGCCAGGGAAGTCAATACTGAAGCTTTCTTT. This codes for CAREVNTEAFF.

The chain combines TRBV7-9 with TRBJ2-5; D could derive from TRBD1 or TRBD2 (6 bases each). Germline-derived CDR1 and CDR2 are SEHNR and FQNEAQ (reference sequence). This CDR3 comprises 14 residues. Trimming took off 5 bases at V and 5 bases at J, with 15 bases between the two ends. The CDR3 protein is CASSHRLGGETQYF. In nucleotides, the CDR3 is TGTGCCAGCAGCCATCGACTAGGGGGGGAGACCCAGTACTTC.

This clonotype was observed many times. The gene calls are TRBV25-1 and TRBJ1-2, with 10 bases matching TRBD1. There are 15 residues in the CDR3. Germline values: CDR1 MGHDK, CDR2 SYGVNS. V was pared by 5 bases and J by 6 bases, with 9 bases of the junction left unmatched. CDR3 nucleotide sequence: TGTGCCAGCAGTAGCCCCGGGACAGGGGCCCATGGCTACACCTTC. Residues: CASSSPGTGAHGYTF.

This clonotype was observed many times. V usage is TRBV12-3 or TRBV12-4 and J usage is TRBJ2-5; no reliable D call. The V gene lost 3 bases and the J gene lost 3 bases, with 8 bases spanning the gap. This CDR3 region has 13 residues. CDR3 DNA sequence: TGTGCCAGCAGTTTGTCGAGTGAAGAGACCCAGTACTTC. Translation: CASSLSSEETQYF.